This T cell receptor (beta chain) was recovered during a study of blood T cell repertoires in COVID-19. At the level of the study: PBMCs, B-cell-depleted T cells, or T cells were the source of the cDNA or gDNA that made up the material.

This clone is large within its sample. In the source study's methods: For nucleated cells, counts were estimated from reference gene primer amplification. The table came from immunoSEQ multiplex PCR; TCRdb's copy has only in-frame clones and leaves some out. V, J and clone size are those of that table, while D and trimming were read from the DNA. This table has about 80,000 clones, approximately 85% appearing once. Seattle cases were enrolled at active infection and followed longitudinally. This clonotype was sampled from a man aged 45 to 65 with COVID-19, enrolled during active disease. The specimen sequenced was peripheral blood.

The CDR3, as DNA: TGTGCCAGCAGCTCGGGACATTTGAACACTGAAGCTTTCTTT. Translating gives CASSSGHLNTEAFF. The chain recombines TRBV28 with TRBJ1-1; a weak D match, TRBD1 (6 bases). V lost 6 bases and J lost 0, with 11 bases in between. Looked up from germline, CDR1 is MDHEN and CDR2 is SYDVKM. The CDR3 runs to 14 residues.